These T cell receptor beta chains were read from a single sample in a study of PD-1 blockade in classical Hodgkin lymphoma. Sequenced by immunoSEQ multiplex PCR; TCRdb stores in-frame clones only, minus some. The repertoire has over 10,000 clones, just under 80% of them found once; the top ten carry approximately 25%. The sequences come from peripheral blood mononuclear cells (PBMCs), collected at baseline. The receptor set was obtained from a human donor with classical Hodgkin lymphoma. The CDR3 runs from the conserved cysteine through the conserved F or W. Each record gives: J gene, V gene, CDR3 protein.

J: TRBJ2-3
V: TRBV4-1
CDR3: CASSQDGASPSTDTQYF

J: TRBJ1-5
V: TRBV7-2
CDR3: CASSLGDRISNQPQHF

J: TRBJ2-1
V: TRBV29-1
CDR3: CSVRRQWGEQFF

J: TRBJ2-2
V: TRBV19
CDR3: CASNVGAGELFF

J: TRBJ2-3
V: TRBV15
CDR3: CATSREGGTDTQYF

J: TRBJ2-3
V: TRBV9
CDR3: CASSVNTATDTQYF

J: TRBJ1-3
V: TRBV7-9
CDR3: CASSKITGYSGNTIYF

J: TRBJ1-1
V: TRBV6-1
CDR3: CASSDRAGSRDEAFF

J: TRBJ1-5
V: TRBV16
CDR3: CASSQSEVYNQPQHF

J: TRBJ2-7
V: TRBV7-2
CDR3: CASSLSGQIPYEQYF

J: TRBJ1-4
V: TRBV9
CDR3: CASSVSTGGLEKLFF

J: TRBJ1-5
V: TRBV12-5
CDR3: CASGFPYSNQPQHF

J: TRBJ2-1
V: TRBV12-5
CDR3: CASGLVLGQGPYNEQFF

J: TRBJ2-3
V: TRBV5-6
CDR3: CASSLPPREKGPDTQYF

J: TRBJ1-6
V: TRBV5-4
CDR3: CASSLDTGKGSPLHF

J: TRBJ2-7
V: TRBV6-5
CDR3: CASSTGTSGNEQYF

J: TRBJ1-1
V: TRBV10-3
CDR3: CAIKLTAEGEAFF

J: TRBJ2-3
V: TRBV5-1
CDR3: CASSLDGTVADTQYF

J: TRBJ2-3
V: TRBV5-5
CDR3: CASSFPTSGSTDTQYF

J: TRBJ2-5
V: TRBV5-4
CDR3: CASSPGGRTQYF

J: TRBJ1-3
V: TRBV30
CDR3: CAWKRSGNTIYF

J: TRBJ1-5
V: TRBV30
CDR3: CAWQGGNQPQHF

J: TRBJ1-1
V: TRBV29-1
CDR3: CSVDGRGRGTEAFF

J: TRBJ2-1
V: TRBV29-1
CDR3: CSVDLAGVYNEQFF

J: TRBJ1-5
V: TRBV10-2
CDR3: CASSDSGYSNQPQHF

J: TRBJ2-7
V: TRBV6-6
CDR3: CASTQRTSGTFEQYF

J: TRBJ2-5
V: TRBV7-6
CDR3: CASSQRLAGTQETQYF

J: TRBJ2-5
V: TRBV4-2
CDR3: CASSQDFTLAWETQYF

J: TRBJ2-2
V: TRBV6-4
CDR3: CASSDGQGAGELFF

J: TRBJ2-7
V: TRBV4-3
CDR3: CASSPGLGQTNEQYF

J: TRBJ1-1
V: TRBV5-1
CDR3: CASSFGPGTQNTEAFF

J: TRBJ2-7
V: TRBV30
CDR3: CAWSEHSDSYEQYF

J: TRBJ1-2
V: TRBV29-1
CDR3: CSVEDSRAVGYTF

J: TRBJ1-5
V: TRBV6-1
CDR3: CASSSGAAGQPQHF

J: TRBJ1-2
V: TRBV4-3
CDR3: CASSLDTRTASYYGYTF

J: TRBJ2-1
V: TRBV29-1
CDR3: CSVEDIWVGNEQFF

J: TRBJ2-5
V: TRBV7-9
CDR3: CASSPKETGGLETQYF

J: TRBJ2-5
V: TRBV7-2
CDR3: CASSEITSYIIQETQYF

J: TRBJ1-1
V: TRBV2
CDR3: CASSEGSDRGNEAFF

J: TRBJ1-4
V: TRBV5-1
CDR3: CASSLMGYNEKLFF

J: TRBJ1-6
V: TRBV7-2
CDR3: CASSAYQGGGSPLHF

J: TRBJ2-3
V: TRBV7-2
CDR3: CASSIRDPTHTQYF

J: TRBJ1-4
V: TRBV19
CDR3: CASRTGVATNEKLFF

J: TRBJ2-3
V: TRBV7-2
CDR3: CASSSAGTRGDTQYF

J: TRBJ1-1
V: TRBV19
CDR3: CASSIGGRANTEAFF

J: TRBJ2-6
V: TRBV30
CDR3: CAWRWNRGANVLTF

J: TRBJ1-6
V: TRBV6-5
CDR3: CAIKPGANNSPLHF

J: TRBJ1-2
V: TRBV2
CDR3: CASREGFYGYTF